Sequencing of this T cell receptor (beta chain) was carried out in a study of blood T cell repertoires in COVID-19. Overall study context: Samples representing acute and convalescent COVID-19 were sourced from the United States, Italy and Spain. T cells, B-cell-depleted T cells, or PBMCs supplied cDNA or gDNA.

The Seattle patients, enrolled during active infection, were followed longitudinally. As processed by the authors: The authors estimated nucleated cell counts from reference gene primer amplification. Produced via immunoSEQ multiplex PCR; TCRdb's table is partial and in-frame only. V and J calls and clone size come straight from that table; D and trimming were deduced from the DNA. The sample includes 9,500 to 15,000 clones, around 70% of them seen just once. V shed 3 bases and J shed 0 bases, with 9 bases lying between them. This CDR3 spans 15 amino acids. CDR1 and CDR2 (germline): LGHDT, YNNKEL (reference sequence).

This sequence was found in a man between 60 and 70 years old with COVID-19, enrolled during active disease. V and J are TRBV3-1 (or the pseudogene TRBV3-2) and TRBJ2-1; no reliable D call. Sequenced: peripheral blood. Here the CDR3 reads CASSHESYSYNEQFF. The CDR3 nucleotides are TGTGCCAGCAGCCACGAGTCTTACTCCTACAATGAGCAGTTCTTC.